This note documents a single TCR beta chain sequence. This entry is derived from a study of control samples from healthy donors and cancer patients. Clones were sequenced by immunoSEQ multiplex PCR, and TCRdb holds only the in-frame ones, with some missing. In the table there are 160,000 or so clones, about 94% of which are singletons. Per the germline V gene, CDR1 is MNHEY and CDR2 is SMNVEV (reference sequence). This CDR3 spans 14 amino acids. Unmatched junction bases numbered 11, after V lost 5 bases and J lost 8 bases. Sequencing input: PBMCs. This TCR was sampled from a man between 60 and 75 years old with colorectal cancer. This chain uses TRBV27 with TRBJ1-2; 7 bases agree with TRBD1. The CDR3 loop is CASSGTGTVRGYTF. The CDR3 DNA is TGTGCCAGCAGTGGAACCGGGACAGTAAGGGGCTACACCTTC.